This TCR beta chain was obtained from a study of blood T cell repertoires in COVID-19. Study details: COVID-19 samples collected from the United States, Italy and Spain covered acute and convalescent phases.

This CDR3 has 13 amino acids. This clone was observed a few times. Generated by immunoSEQ multiplex PCR, the TCRdb table keeps only in-frame clones and is missing some. In the table there are tens of thousands of clones, less than 80% of which are singletons. The sequence was collected from a boy between 2 and 15 years old with active or convalescent COVID-19. This chain uses TRBV21-1 with TRBJ1-5. TRBV21-1 is flagged as a pseudogene. Sequencing input: peripheral blood. CDR3 in DNA: TGTGCCAGCAGCTCCCGGGGGAATCAGCCCCAGCATTTT. Protein product: CASSSRGNQPQHF.